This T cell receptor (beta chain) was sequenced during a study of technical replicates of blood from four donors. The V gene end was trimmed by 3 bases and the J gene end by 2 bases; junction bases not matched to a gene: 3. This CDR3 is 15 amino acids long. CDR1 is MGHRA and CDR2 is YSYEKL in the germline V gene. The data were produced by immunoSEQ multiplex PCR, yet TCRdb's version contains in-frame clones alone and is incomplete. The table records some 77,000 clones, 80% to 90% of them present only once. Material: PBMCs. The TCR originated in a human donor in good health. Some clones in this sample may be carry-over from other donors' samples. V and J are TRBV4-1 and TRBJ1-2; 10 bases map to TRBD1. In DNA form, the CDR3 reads TGCGCCAGCAGCCACCCGGGACAGGGGAACTATGGCTACACCTTC. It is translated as CASSHPGQGNYGYTF.